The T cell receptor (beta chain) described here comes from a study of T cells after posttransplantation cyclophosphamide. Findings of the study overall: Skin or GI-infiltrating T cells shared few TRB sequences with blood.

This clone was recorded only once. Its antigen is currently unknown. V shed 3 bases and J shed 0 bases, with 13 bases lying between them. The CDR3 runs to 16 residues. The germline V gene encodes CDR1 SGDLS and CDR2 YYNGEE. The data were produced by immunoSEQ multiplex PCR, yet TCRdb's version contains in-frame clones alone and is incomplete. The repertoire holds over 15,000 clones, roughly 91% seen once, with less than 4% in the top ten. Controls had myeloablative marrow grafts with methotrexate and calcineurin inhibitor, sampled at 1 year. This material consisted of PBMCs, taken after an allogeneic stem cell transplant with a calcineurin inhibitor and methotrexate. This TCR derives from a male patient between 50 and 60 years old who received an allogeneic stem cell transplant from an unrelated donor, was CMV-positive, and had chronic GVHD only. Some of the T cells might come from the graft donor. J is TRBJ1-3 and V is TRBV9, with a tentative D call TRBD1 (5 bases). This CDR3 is CASSAHGGVSGNTIYF. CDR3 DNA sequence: TGTGCCAGCAGCGCCCACGGGGGAGTCTCTGGAAACACCATATATTTT.